This is a list of T cell receptor beta chains from one sample in a study of T cells after yellow fever vaccination. TCRdb independently ran MiXCR on the 5' RACE reads; one entry per CDR3 protein. The table has some 560,000 distinct CDR3 sequences, roughly a fifth seen once. The sequences come from PBMCs, collected 15 days after the yellow fever booster vaccination. The receptors stem from a man aged 30 to 45 who received the YFV17D yellow fever vaccine. The conserved cysteine and the conserved F or W are not part of the CDR3 here. Fields, in order: D gene, V gene, J gene, CDR3 protein. The D gene is left open where the match is weak.

d_call: NA
v_call: TRBV5-1
j_call: TRBJ2-1
cdr3_aa: ASSLPSGSGYNEQF

d_call: TRBD2
v_call: TRBV13
j_call: TRBJ2-1
cdr3_aa: ASSLGLWGLAWNEQF

d_call: NA
v_call: TRBV5-1
j_call: TRBJ2-3
cdr3_aa: ASSFQGGQY

d_call: TRBD1
v_call: TRBV12-3/TRBV12-4
j_call: TRBJ2-2
cdr3_aa: ATTTGTANTGELF

d_call: NA
v_call: TRBV19
j_call: TRBJ2-1
cdr3_aa: ATVGGSSYNEQF

d_call: NA
v_call: TRBV7-9
j_call: TRBJ1-4
cdr3_aa: ASSLVQENEKLF

d_call: NA
v_call: TRBV9
j_call: TRBJ2-1
cdr3_aa: ASSRQPDDEQF

d_call: TRBD2
v_call: TRBV24-1
j_call: TRBJ2-2
cdr3_aa: ATSDLRESGNAGELF

d_call: NA
v_call: TRBV4-3
j_call: TRBJ1-4
cdr3_aa: ASSQDFGEREKLF

d_call: NA
v_call: TRBV20-1
j_call: TRBJ2-1
cdr3_aa: SAPVSRVRYNEQF